A single sample gave rise to the 28 T cell receptor beta chains below, sequenced in a study of shared clonotypes between healthy human individuals. Method: immunoSEQ multiplex PCR; TCRdb's copy keeps in-frame clones and lacks some. This table has some 1.4 million clones, roughly 96% appearing once. Sequences were obtained from naive CD4+ T cells sorted from blood. Sample subset: CD45RA+ positively selected. Receptors were obtained from a man under 40 in good health.

This clone was recorded only once. The chain is built from TRBV7-6 and TRBJ2-1, with 13 positions matching TRBD2. The V and J ends lost 4 bases and 3 bases, in that order; junction bases with no gene match: 6. The CDR3 covers 17 residues. Per germline, CDR1 SGHVS and CDR2 FNYEAQ. The CDR3 bases are TGTGCCAGCAGCTCCCGACTAGCGGGAGGCGGCTACAATGAGCAGTTCTTC. This sequence encodes CASSSRLAGGGYNEQFF.

This chain joins TRBV5-5 and TRBJ2-5; D unresolved. This CDR3 contains 13 residues. The V and J ends lost 4 bases and 2 bases respectively, with 9 bases between them. Per germline, CDR1 SGHKS and CDR2 YYEKEE (reference sequence). The DNA for the CDR3 is TGTGCCAGCAGCCCCCCGTTACAAGAGACCCAGTACTTC. As protein: CASSPPLQETQYF.

This chain joins TRBV19 and TRBJ2-1; D remains unclear. Germline V gives CDR1 LNHDA, CDR2 SQIVND (reference sequence). The length of the CDR3 is 14 residues. V was shortened by 6 bases and J by 7 bases, with 16 bases between the two germline ends. The CDR3 sequence: CASRAEVRSNEQFF. CDR3 coding DNA: TGTGCCAGTAGGGCCGAAGTAAGGTCGAATGAGCAGTTCTTC. Complete variable domain (other parts from reference TRBV19 and TRBJ2-1): DGGITQSPKYLFRKEGQNVTLSCEQNLNHDAMYWYRQDPGQGLRLIYYSQIVNDFQKGDIAEGYSVSREKKESFPLTVTSAQKNPTAFYLCASRAEVRSNEQFFGPGTRLTVL.

The chain carries TRBV27 and TRBJ2-5; no firm D call. V was cut by 6 bases and J by 5 bases, with 7 bases left in between. The CDR3 consists of 11 residues. Per germline, CDR1 MNHEY and CDR2 SMNVEV (reference sequence). CDR3 bases: TGTGCCAGCAGCGTAGGGGAGACCCAGTACTTC. Amino acids: CASSVGETQYF.

The chain recombines TRBV10-3 with TRBJ1-3; 9 bases line up with TRBD1. The germline gives CDR1 ENHRY, CDR2 SYGVKD. The CDR3 contains 16 residues. Unmatched junction bases numbered 12, after V lost 8 bases and J lost 4 bases. This CDR3 reads CAIGASQGAEGNTIYF. CDR3 coding DNA: TGTGCCATCGGAGCATCACAGGGGGCGGAGGGAAACACCATATATTTT.

This chain connects TRBV5-1 to TRBJ2-7; 9 nucleotides line up with TRBD2. The J segment lost 3 bases and the V segment lost 2 bases, leaving 9 bases of the junction unmatched. Germline CDR1 and CDR2: SGHRS and YFSETQ. This CDR3 region has 16 residues. CDR3 sequence reads: CASSFGGGLAGYEQYF. The CDR3 DNA follows: TGCGCCAGCAGCTTCGGTGGGGGACTAGCCGGCTACGAGCAGTACTTC.

J is TRBJ2-2 and V is TRBV7-5; the D call of TRBD2 is as the table states it, not checked on the DNA. TRBV7-5 is given as a pseudogene. The CDR3 has 17 residues. The CDR3 nucleotides read TGTGCCAGAAGCCATCCCGTTAGACGGGAGTCGTCCGGGGAGCTGTTTTTT. Its protein is CARSHPVRRESSGELFF.

J is TRBJ2-7 and V is TRBV28, with D possibly TRBD1 on 6 matching bases. Germline CDR1 reads MDHEN; CDR2 reads SYDVKM. The CDR3 length is 14 residues. The chain's CDR3 is CASSLTNRPGEYKV. As DNA, the CDR3 is TGTGCCAGCAGTTTGACCAACCGACCAGGGGAATATAAAGTC.

This clone has a single count. J is TRBJ2-5 and V is TRBV2; 7 bases align to TRBD2. The CDR3 is 11 amino acids. The V gene end was trimmed by 6 bases and the J gene end by 7 bases; junction bases not matched to a gene: 2. Germline-derived CDR1 and CDR2 are SNHLY and FYNNEI. CDR3 residues: CASRGGGTQYF. The CDR3 bases are TGTGCCAGCAGGGGCGGGGGGACCCAGTACTTC.

The rearrangement uses TRBV6-6 and TRBJ1-4; 10 bases line up with TRBD1. The CDR3 runs 15 residues. Germline lookup yields CDR1 MNHNY and CDR2 SVGAGI (reference sequence). The junction had 7 bases not matched to a gene; V was cut back by 4 bases and J by 8 bases. CDR3 sequence (DNA): TGTGCCAGCAGTTCCCGAGGGACAGGGGCCGAAAAACTGTTTTTT. This encodes CASSSRGTGAEKLFF.

The chain has TRBV29-1 and TRBJ2-2; D is unresolved. CDR1 and CDR2 (germline): SQVTM, ANQGSEA. This CDR3 spans 12 amino acids. Trimming cost V 7 bases and J 6 bases, with 12 bases left between them. This CDR3 reads CSAVLSPGELFF. CDR3 nucleotide sequence: TGCAGCGCCGTGTTAAGCCCCGGGGAGCTGTTTTTT.

CDR3 in amino acids: CASSAMGDTQYF. In nucleotides, the CDR3 is TGCGCCAGCAGTGCGATGGGGGATACGCAGTATTTT. J is TRBJ2-3 and V is TRBV10-1; D unclear. This CDR3 contains 12 residues. V was cut by 4 bases and J by 6 bases, with 8 bases left in between. Germline V gene lookup returns CDR1 WNHNN and CDR2 SYGVQD (reference sequence).

V is TRBV14 and J is TRBJ2-3, with 7 bases matching TRBD2. V trimming: 0 bases; J trimming: 4 bases; junction bases outside the gene matches: 4. This CDR3 contains 15 residues. Germline V gives CDR1 SGHDN, CDR2 FVKESK. The CDR3 is CASSQDWEGPDTQYF. In DNA, the CDR3 is TGTGCCAGCAGCCAAGATTGGGAGGGACCAGATACGCAGTATTTT.

The V gene is TRBV29-1, the J gene TRBJ1-1, with unresolved D. Between the trimmed V and J ends, which lost 4 bases and 1 base, there was a span of 13 bases. Germline loops: CDR1 SQVTM, CDR2 ANQGSEA. The CDR3 consists of 14 residues. This chain's CDR3 is CSVGGPEQNTEAFF. The CDR3, as DNA: TGCAGCGTTGGAGGGCCAGAGCAGAACACTGAAGCTTTCTTT. The full variable domain, completed using reference TRBV29-1 and TRBJ1-1, is SAVISQKPSRDICQRGTSLTIQCQVDSQVTMMFWYRQQPGQSLTLIATANQGSEATYESGFVIDKFPISRPNLTFSTLTVSNMSPEDSSIYLCSVGGPEQNTEAFFGQGTRLTVV.

The chain combines TRBV7-2 with TRBJ2-5; D is uncertain. V was cut by 6 bases and J by 5 bases, with 10 bases left in between. Germline values: CDR1 SGHTA, CDR2 FQGNSA. This CDR3 is 12 amino acids long. CDR3 DNA: TGTGCCAGCAGTGTGGATGGGGAGACCCAGTACTTC. As protein: CASSVDGETQYF.

V is TRBV6-5 and J is TRBJ1-2; possible D gene TRBD1, 5 bases. The CDR3 runs 13 residues. The germline gives CDR1 MNHEY, CDR2 SVGAGI. V was cut by 6 bases and J by 4 bases, with 12 bases left in between. The CDR3, as DNA: TGTGCCAGCAGCCGGGGACCGATCTATGGCTACACCTTC. This codes for CASSRGPIYGYTF.

The rearrangement joins TRBV7-8 to TRBJ2-1; D possibly corresponds to TRBD2 (7 bases). V lost 5 bases and J 9 bases, leaving 14 bases between the germline ends. Germline CDR1 is SGHVS and CDR2 is FQNEAQ. This CDR3 contains 13 residues. CDR3: CASSHGGRVEQFF. CDR3 coding DNA: TGTGCCAGCAGCCACGGGGGGCGAGTTGAGCAGTTCTTC.

This chain joins TRBV14 and TRBJ2-1; TRBD2 aligns across 9 bases. The length of the CDR3 is 16 residues. CDR1 and CDR2 (germline): SGHDN, FVKESK. Trimming cost V 3 bases and J 0 bases; bases outside gene matches: 3. The CDR3 nucleotides read TGTGCCAGCAGCCACCATAGCGGGAGCTCCTACAATGAGCAGTTCTTC. This encodes CASSHHSGSSYNEQFF.

CDR3 DNA: TGTGCCAGCAGCTTAGGCATGACGAGACTAGCGGGATCCGGGGAGCTGTTTTTT. Translated, it gives CASSLGMTRLAGSGELFF. The chain employs TRBV7-6 and TRBJ2-2, with 11 bases fitting TRBD2. The trim removed 1 base at V and 6 bases at J, leaving 10 bases unmatched. Germline CDR1 reads SGHVS; CDR2 reads FNYEAQ. The CDR3 totals 18 residues.

This rearrangement joins TRBV7-9 to TRBJ2-7; no definite D call. Germline CDR1 SEHNR, CDR2 FQNEAQ (reference sequence). V was pared by 5 bases and J by 4 bases, with 15 bases between. This CDR3 contains 14 residues. The CDR3 bases are TGTGCCAGCAGCAGAATCATAGACATTTACGAGCAGTACTTC. Its protein product is CASSRIIDIYEQYF.

Only one count was recorded for this clone. The CDR3 is CASSQELYGRAPYNEQFF. CDR3 coding DNA: TGCGCCAGCAGTCAAGAACTATACGGGAGGGCCCCCTACAATGAGCAGTTCTTC. The chain uses TRBV23-1 and TRBJ2-1; TRBD2 aligns across 8 bases. TRBV23-1 is given ORF status, its function remaining uncertain. The CDR3 contains 18 residues. V trimming: 2 bases; J trimming: 2 bases; junction bases outside the gene matches: 11.

CDR3 protein: CASGQGATGYTF. Here the CDR3 DNA reads TGTGCCAGCGGCCAGGGGGCGACTGGCTACACCTTC. The chain couples TRBV25-1 to TRBJ1-2, with 8 bases lining up with TRBD1. Germline assignment: CDR1 MGHDK and CDR2 SYGVNS. J gave up 7 bases and V 8 bases, and 6 bases lay outside the gene matches. CDR3 size: 12 residues.

The chain joins TRBV27 to TRBJ2-7, with D unresolved. CDR3 length equals 14 residues. V lost 10 bases, J lost 0 bases, and 16 bases lay in between. The germline V gene encodes CDR1 MNHEY and CDR2 SMNVEV (reference sequence). The CDR3 DNA reads as TGTGCCACCCATCCCAGCCTGAGCTCCTACGAGCAGTACTTC. Translation gives CATHPSLSSYEQYF.

The chain carries TRBV6-5 and TRBJ2-1; maybe TRBD1 (5 bases). The CDR3 is made up of 16 amino acids. The germline gives CDR1 MNHEY, CDR2 SVGAGI. Trimming shortened V by 0 bases and J by 0 bases, and 9 bases separated the two germline ends. The CDR3 protein is CASSYSGHGSYNEQFF. The CDR3 DNA sequence: TGTGCCAGCAGTTACTCTGGACACGGCTCCTACAATGAGCAGTTCTTC.

The chain links TRBV4-1 to TRBJ2-5; D gene ambiguous. The length of the CDR3 is 17 residues. The germline CDR1 and CDR2 sequences are MGHRA and YSYEKL. V was trimmed by 1 base and J by 0 bases, leaving 15 bases between them. CDR3 sequence reads: CASSQGSGTLNQETQYF. The DNA of the CDR3 is TGCGCCAGCAGCCAAGGCTCCGGTACGTTAAACCAAGAGACCCAGTACTTC.

This chain uses TRBV19 with TRBJ1-2; 8 bases map to TRBD1. This CDR3 has 14 amino acids. Germline V gene lookup returns CDR1 LNHDA and CDR2 SQIVND (reference sequence). Trimming took 7 bases from V and 4 from J; bases not matched to a gene: 8. DNA of the CDR3: TGTGCCAGTAACCCCGTGGGACAGGTCTATGGCTACACCTTC. It encodes CASNPVGQVYGYTF.

This clone was seen only once. The chain combines TRBV6-1 with TRBJ1-5; the match to TRBD1 covers 7 bases. CDR1 and CDR2 (germline): MNHNS, SASEGT. The CDR3 is 13 residues long. Trimming took 6 bases from V and 7 from J; bases not matched to a gene: 6. The CDR3 loop reads CASRRQGEQPQHF. The CDR3 nucleotides are TGTGCCAGCAGAAGACAGGGTGAACAGCCCCAGCATTTT.

The chain uses TRBV7-2 and TRBJ1-1; maybe TRBD1 (5 bases). The ends were cut back, 0 bases at V and 1 base at J, with 15 bases in the middle. The CDR3 extends over 17 amino acids. Per the germline V gene, CDR1 is SGHTA and CDR2 is FQGNSA. The CDR3 bases are TGTGCCAGCAGCTTAGCGTTCGGGGCGCCGACGAACACTGAAGCTTTCTTT. Its translation is CASSLAFGAPTNTEAFF.